This TCR beta chain was captured by sequencing in a study of OX40 agonist ivuxolimab in advanced cancers. General study points: It was also the case that some nonresponders had low normalized T-cell clonal expansion.

Repertoires were generated with immunoSEQ multiplex PCR, while TCRdb's copy carries only in-frame clones and drops some. Of approximately 64,000 clones detected, around 90% appear once; the ten largest clones hold 0.67%. The CDR3 sequence is 13 residues long. Trimming left V 4 bases short and J 14 bases short, with 18 bases between. Looked up from germline, CDR1 is SGHTA and CDR2 is FQGTGA. A note on this clone: Its antigen remains unidentified.

The chain has TRBV7-3 and TRBJ2-1; D might be TRBD2 (5 bases). The specimen comprised CD4+ or CD8+ T cells sorted from blood, sampled in a trial of the OX40 agonist ivuxolimab. This receptor was obtained from an adult with an advanced solid tumor such as melanoma, head and neck, liver or kidney cancer. Written as DNA, the CDR3 is TGTGCCAGCAGCTCGCCCGGAGTAGCGAAAAAGTTCTTC. Its translation is CASSSPGVAKKFF.